This T cell receptor (beta chain) emerged from a study of blood T cells in healthy people across ages. Study outcomes and limitations: Correlation between TCR beta diversity and naive T cell percentage was strong. Compared with aged donors, long-lived donors showed fewer expanded clones, suggesting selection.

Regarding this clonotype: The antigen is unknown.

The use of a sample-barcoded 5' primer and a J-beta primer mix characterized a second PCR of about 7 to 12 cycles. TCRdb ran MiXCR on the 5' RACE reads and lists one entry per CDR3 protein. This table holds roughly 1.6 million distinct CDR3 sequences, roughly a third found once. CDR3 length: 14 residues. Germline V gene data show CDR1 as SGHNT and CDR2 as YENEEA. Unmatched junction bases numbered 9, after V lost 5 bases and J lost 8 bases. The chain recombines TRBV11-3 with TRBJ1-2; 9 positions agree with TRBD1. The specimen sequenced was blood. This clonotype originated in a woman aged 25 to 39 in good health. In nucleotides, the CDR3 is TGTGCCAGCAGCCAAACAGGGGGCGGCGAAGGCTACACCTTC. Residues: CASSQTGGGEGYTF. Full variable domain (remainder filled in from reference TRBV11-3 and TRBJ1-2): EAGVVQSPRYKIIEKKQPVAFWCNPISGHNTLYWYLQNLGQGPELLIRYENEEAVDDSQLPKDRFSAERLKGVDSTLKIQPAELGDSAVYLCASSQTGGGEGYTFGSGTRLTVV.